This TCR beta chain emerged from a study of OX40 agonist ivuxolimab in advanced cancers. Study summary: Ivuxolimab doses were 0.01, 0.1, 0.3, 1.5, 3 or 10 mg/kg every 2 weeks.

Some clones are missing from TCRdb's copy, which holds only in-frame ones; the method was immunoSEQ multiplex PCR. This table holds about 52,000 clones, 94% found once. V was shortened by 1 base and J by 0 bases, with 12 bases between the two germline ends. Germline V gene sequence: CDR1 WSHSY, CDR2 SAAADI. This CDR3 spans 16 amino acids. On this clone itself: Its specificity is unknown.

Study-level findings and limits: Near-lowest levels of clonal expansion characterized partial responders at 0.1-3.0 mg/kg. Certain nonresponding patients likewise had low normalized T-cell clonal expansion.

This sequence was found in an adult with an advanced solid tumor such as melanoma, head and neck, liver or kidney cancer. The V call is TRBV10-2, the J call TRBJ1-2; D is undetermined. The sample consisted of CD4+ or CD8+ T cells sorted from blood, taken in a trial of the OX40 agonist ivuxolimab. The DNA for the CDR3 is TGCGCCAGCAGTGAGTTCGGGAAGGCCGCTAACTATGGCTACACCTTC. It yields the protein CASSEFGKAANYGYTF.